The rows below give T cell receptor beta chains drawn from one sample of a study of T cell responses to AZD1222 COVID-19 vaccine. Using immunoSEQ multiplex PCR, the repertoire was profiled, and TCRdb retains in-frame clones only, with some absent. The data show 150,000 to 200,000 clones, 92% seen once. Sequenced material: peripheral blood, taken 28 days after the second AZD1222 dose. All receptors come from an adult who received the AZD1222 COVID-19 vaccine. Each CDR3 is given with its conserved first and last residue. The order of the fields is D gene, clone size, J gene, V gene, CDR3 protein, CDR3 DNA. A D gene is named only where the DNA matches it firmly. Rows give clone size only sometimes, using once, few, many, or a class for an expanded clone.

NA once TRBJ1-6 TRBV5-1 CASSFLQGMDSPLHF TGCGCCAGCAGCTTTCTCCAGGGTATGGATTCACCCCTCCACTTT
TRBD2 NA TRBJ2-1 TRBV7-9 CASRFTRQREGLWNEQFF TGTGCCAGCAGGTTTACCAGGCAGCGGGAGGGCCTTTGGAATGAGCAGTTCTTC
NA NA TRBJ2-3 TRBV30 CAWSGFEGYTDTQYF TGTGCCTGGAGTGGATTTGAGGGGTACACAGATACGCAGTATTTT
NA NA TRBJ2-2 TRBV30 CAWEPTGTGELFF TGTGCCTGGGAGCCGACGGGGACCGGGGAGCTGTTTTTT
NA NA TRBJ2-7 TRBV19 CASSIIPLASRRGQYF TGTGCCAGTAGTATCATCCCGCTAGCGAGCCGTCGGGGGCAGTACTTC
TRBD1 NA TRBJ1-2 TRBV6-5 CASSYLPGGNNGYTF TGTGCCAGCAGTTACTTACCAGGGGGAAATAATGGCTACACCTTC
NA NA TRBJ2-7 TRBV27 CASRPRAQTLYEQYF TGTGCCAGCAGGCCCCGGGCCCAAACCCTCTACGAGCAGTACTTC
NA NA TRBJ2-3 TRBV4-1 CASSRVPTDTQYF TGCGCCAGCAGCCGCGTGCCCACAGATACACAGTATTTT
NA NA TRBJ1-2 TRBV7-2 CASSLGSRPRAYGYTF TGTGCCAGCAGCTTAGGTTCGAGGCCCAGGGCGTATGGCTACACCTTC
TRBD2 NA TRBJ2-1 TRBV28 CASSPPGLAGSYDEQFF TGTGCCAGCAGCCCGCCGGGACTAGCGGGATCGTACGATGAGCAGTTCTTC
NA NA TRBJ2-1 TRBV14 CASSQLGPYNEQFF TGTGCCAGCAGCCAATTAGGACCCTACAATGAGCAGTTCTTC
TRBD2 NA TRBJ2-2 TRBV9 CASSVGASGRVDTGELFF TGTGCCAGCAGCGTAGGGGCTAGCGGGAGGGTTGACACCGGGGAGCTGTTTTTT
NA NA TRBJ1-5 TRBV18 CASSLETALDDQPQHF TGTGCCAGCTCACTCGAGACAGCCTTGGACGATCAGCCCCAGCATTTT
NA NA TRBJ1-3 TRBV7-9 CASSSKVAAGNTIYF TGTGCCAGCAGCTCTAAGGTAGCGGCCGGCAACACCATATATTTT
NA NA TRBJ1-2 TRBV6-4 CASSDSTGPYGYTF TGTGCCAGCAGTGACTCTACAGGACCCTATGGCTACACCTTC
TRBD1 NA TRBJ1-5 TRBV30 CAWSRGQNQPQHF TGTGCCTGGAGCAGGGGGCAGAATCAGCCCCAGCATTTT
TRBD1 NA TRBJ1-2 TRBV6-5 CASSYGQGAYGYTF TGTGCCAGCAGTTACGGACAGGGGGCCTATGGCTACACCTTC
NA once TRBJ2-2 TRBV5-1 CASSLGQNTGELFF TGCGCCAGCAGCTTGGGCCAGAACACCGGGGAGCTGTTTTTT
NA NA TRBJ1-1 TRBV5-6 CASSRPGRYFMNTEAFF TGTGCCAGCAGCCGCCCGGGCCGGTATTTTATGAACACTGAAGCTTTCTTT
NA NA TRBJ2-3 TRBV18 CASSPPVSRTDTQYF TGTGCCAGCTCACCACCCGTGAGTCGCACAGATACGCAGTATTTT
TRBD2 once TRBJ2-5 TRBV3-1/TRBV3-2 CASSPLAGWETQYF TGTGCCAGCAGCCCGCTAGCGGGGTGGGAGACCCAGTACTTC
NA NA TRBJ2-7 TRBV29-1 CSVEDGGTEQYF TGCAGCGTTGAAGATGGCGGGACTGAGCAGTACTTC
NA NA TRBJ1-6 TRBV6-6 CASSTLGGPNSPLHF TGTGCCAGCTCCACCTTGGGGGGCCCTAATTCACCCCTCCACTTT
TRBD1 NA TRBJ1-5 TRBV30 CAWSPSRTGFGARNQPQHF TGTGCCTGGAGTCCTTCCCGGACAGGGTTTGGAGCACGCAATCAGCCCCAGCATTTT
NA NA TRBJ1-6 TRBV3-1/TRBV3-2 CASSQGIGREPPLHF TGTGCCAGCAGCCAAGGGATAGGGAGGGAGCCACCCCTCCACTTT
TRBD2 NA TRBJ2-5 TRBV5-1 CASSLGLAGEETQYF TGCGCCAGCAGCTTGGGACTAGCGGGGGAAGAGACCCAGTACTTC
NA NA TRBJ2-3 TRBV9 CASSPRPGSGADTQYF TGTGCCAGCAGCCCACGCCCCGGCTCCGGGGCAGATACGCAGTATTTT
NA NA TRBJ2-1 TRBV21-1 CASSNPGLAGWKAWDNEQFF TGTGCCAGCAGCAATCCGGGACTAGCGGGCTGGAAAGCATGGGACAATGAGCAGTTCTTC
NA once TRBJ1-3 TRBV28 CASSVVGTRSGNTIYF TGTGCCAGCTCCGTGGTGGGTACACGCTCTGGAAACACCATATATTTT
NA NA TRBJ1-5 TRBV7-9 CASSLAGTNQPQHF TGTGCCAGCAGCTTAGCAGGGACCAATCAGCCCCAGCATTTT
TRBD2 NA TRBJ2-5 TRBV6-1 CASSEASGGRGTQYF TGTGCCAGCAGTGAAGCGAGCGGGGGGAGGGGGACCCAGTACTTC
TRBD1 once TRBJ1-4 TRBV19 CAIGDRWSSGTNEKLFF TGTGCCATAGGGGACAGGTGGAGTTCTGGAACTAATGAAAAACTGTTTTTT
NA NA TRBJ2-3 TRBV11-2 CASRPSRGAITDTQYF TGTGCCAGCAGACCCTCTCGAGGGGCGATCACAGATACGCAGTATTTT
TRBD1 NA TRBJ1-4 TRBV28 CASSRPGTGAANEKLFF TGTGCCAGCAGCCGTCCCGGGACAGGGGCAGCTAATGAAAAACTGTTTTTT
NA NA TRBJ1-1 TRBV20-1 CSASRQTEAFF TGCAGTGCTAGTAGACAAACTGAAGCTTTCTTT
TRBD1 NA TRBJ2-5 TRBV5-4 CASSLNRGKETQYF TGTGCCAGCAGCTTGAACAGGGGGAAGGAGACCCAGTACTTC
NA NA TRBJ1-1 TRBV11-2 CASSSGGTEAFF TGTGCCAGCAGCTCGGGGGGCACTGAAGCTTTCTTT
NA NA TRBJ2-7 TRBV4-1 CASSGSAYEQYF TGCGCCAGCAGCGGCAGTGCCTACGAGCAGTACTTC
NA NA TRBJ1-2 TRBV30 CAWSPLGGGNYGYTF TGTGCCTGGAGTCCCCTCGGGGGTGGGAACTATGGCTACACCTTC
TRBD1 NA TRBJ1-1 TRBV6-5 CASRIQTGWTEAFF TGTGCCAGCAGAATACAGACAGGGTGGACTGAAGCTTTCTTT
TRBD1 NA TRBJ2-2 TRBV3-1/TRBV3-2 CASSRRDRSPNTGELFF TGTGCCAGCAGCCGCCGGGACAGGTCTCCGAACACCGGGGAGCTGTTTTTT
TRBD2 NA TRBJ2-7 TRBV2 CASSGGSYEQYF TGTGCCAGCTCGGGGGGATCCTACGAGCAGTACTTC
NA NA TRBJ2-3 TRBV9 CASSVGGPVGLTDTQYF TGTGCCAGCAGCGTAGGGGGTCCGGTGGGGCTCACAGATACGCAGTATTTT
NA NA TRBJ1-1 TRBV6-4 CASSDSRRGREAFF TGTGCCAGCAGTGACTCGAGAAGGGGGAGGGAAGCTTTCTTT
NA NA TRBJ2-1 TRBV30 CAWSVDGHEQFF TGTGCCTGGAGTGTAGACGGGCATGAGCAGTTCTTC
TRBD2 NA TRBJ2-7 TRBV7-9 CATSSGTSAYEQYF TGTGCCACCTCCTCCGGGACTAGCGCCTACGAGCAGTACTTC
TRBD1 NA TRBJ2-1 TRBV7-8 CASSLAQGQYNEQFF TGTGCCAGCAGCTTAGCTCAGGGACAGTACAATGAGCAGTTCTTC
TRBD1 NA TRBJ1-2 TRBV6-5 CASTRTGVTTEGYTF TGTGCCAGCACTCGGACAGGGGTCACGACGGAGGGCTACACCTTC
NA NA TRBJ2-7 TRBV15 CATSRDGRGYEQYF TGTGCCACCAGCAGAGATGGCAGGGGCTACGAGCAGTACTTC
NA NA TRBJ1-2 TRBV28 CASSERSSYGYTF TGTGCCAGCAGTGAGCGATCGAGTTATGGCTACACCTTC
TRBD2 few TRBJ2-7 TRBV2 CASSPTGGSTYEQYF TGTGCCAGCAGCCCAACGGGGGGATCAACCTACGAGCAGTACTTC
TRBD1 NA TRBJ1-1 TRBV6-5 CASTRQGNTEAFF TGTGCCAGCACTCGACAGGGGAACACTGAAGCTTTCTTT
TRBD1 NA TRBJ2-7 TRBV29-1 CSVIRTGFHEQYF TGCAGCGTTATCCGGACAGGGTTTCACGAGCAGTACTTC
TRBD2 NA TRBJ2-1 TRBV28 CASSRTSGRGGYNEQFF TGTGCCAGCAGCCGGACTAGCGGGCGGGGGGGATACAATGAGCAGTTCTTC
TRBD1 NA TRBJ2-7 TRBV5-4 CASSLGGQATYEQYF TGTGCCAGCAGCTTGGGAGGACAGGCCACCTACGAGCAGTACTTC
TRBD2 NA TRBJ2-1 TRBV7-8 CASSPERGGPYEQFF TGTGCCAGCAGCCCAGAGCGGGGGGGCCCCTATGAGCAGTTCTTC
TRBD1 NA TRBJ1-1 TRBV5-1 CASSTRQGMGDTEAFF TGCGCCAGCAGCACAAGACAGGGAATGGGTGACACTGAAGCTTTCTTT
NA NA TRBJ2-7 TRBV9 CASAGTSYEQYF TGTGCCAGCGCGGGGACCTCCTACGAGCAGTACTTC